These 32 T cell receptor beta chains were sequenced from one sample in a study of T cells in Graves' hyperthyroidism and ophthalmopathy. Amplification of TCR beta CDR3 regions used RNA as the template. TCR CDR3 underwent first-round RT-PCR with the HTBI primer set. TCRdb analysed the multiplex PCR reads with MiXCR anew, one entry per CDR3 protein. The repertoire has approximately 400,000 distinct CDR3 sequences, about 14% of them found once; the top ten carry roughly a fifth. The material sequenced was blood. Receptors originate from a woman aged 25 to 39 with Graves' ophthalmopathy.

There are a few counts of this clonotype. The chain links TRBV4-1 to TRBJ1-2; D gene uncertain. V dropped 0 bases and J dropped 4 bases, with 6 bases sitting between them. Per germline, CDR1 MGHRA and CDR2 YSYEKL. The CDR3 spans 13 residues. CDR3 amino acids: CASSQDKGYGYTF. The CDR3 nucleotides are TGCGCCAGCAGCCAAGATAAGGGCTATGGCTACACCTTC.

This clonotype was observed at least ten times. The V gene is TRBV30, the J gene TRBJ2-7; D is unclear. Per the germline V gene, CDR1 is GTSNPN and CDR2 is SVGIG (reference sequence). The CDR3 has 14 amino acids. Trimming cost V 3 bases and J 5 bases, with 17 bases left between them. The CDR3 spells CAWRPPGGNHEQYF. DNA for the CDR3: TGTGCCTGGAGACCACCCGGTGGAAATCACGAGCAGTACTTC.

This clonotype has at least ten counts. V usage is TRBV18 and J usage is TRBJ1-6; 11 bases fit TRBD1. Germline CDR1 reads KGHSH; CDR2 reads LQKENI. The CDR3 is 17 amino acids. With V trimmed by 3 bases and J by 7 bases, 8 bases remained unmatched. CDR3 coding DNA: TGTGCCAGCTCACCGACCATAGGGACAGGGGGAAATTCACCCCTCCACTTT. Translating it yields CASSPTIGTGGNSPLHF. Filled out from reference TRBV18 and TRBJ1-6, the complete variable domain reads NAGVMQNPRHLVRRRGQEARLRCSPMKGHSHVYWYRQLPEEGLKFMVYLQKENIIDESGMPKERFSAEFPKEGPSILRIQQVVRGDSAAYFCASSPTIGTGGNSPLHFGNGTRLTVT.

The table lists this clonotype with many counts. The chain recombines TRBV11-2 with TRBJ1-1, with 7 bases aligning to TRBD1. The CDR3 loop spans 13 amino acids. The germline CDR1 and CDR2 sequences are SGHAT and FQNNGV. J was trimmed by 10 bases and V by 6 bases; bases with no gene match: 11. For the CDR3, the DNA is TGTGCCAGCAGTCCTCATCCGTCAGGGGGAGCTTTCTTT. Translating gives CASSPHPSGGAFF.

This clonotype has at least ten counts. The rearrangement joins TRBV30 to TRBJ1-1; D call uncertain. This CDR3 contains 12 residues. From germline, CDR1 is GTSNPN and CDR2 SVGIG (reference sequence). The V gene lost 1 base and the J gene lost 6 bases, with 9 bases spanning the gap. CDR3 sequence (DNA): TGTGCCTGGAGTGCAGTTTATTCTGAAGCTTTCTTT. It yields the protein CAWSAVYSEAFF.

This clonotype was detected many times. The V gene is TRBV20-1, the J gene TRBJ2-1; TRBD1 is a possible D gene (6 bases). The V and J ends lost 8 bases and 4 bases respectively, with 12 bases between them. The CDR3 runs 12 residues. Per the germline V gene, CDR1 is DFQATT and CDR2 is SNEGSKA (reference sequence). DNA of the CDR3: TGCAGTCAGGAACAGGGATACAATGAGCAGTTCTTC. As protein: CSQEQGYNEQFF.

The count of this clonotype is one. The chain has TRBV20-1 and TRBJ2-1, with TRBD2 matching over 10 bases. The germline V gene has CDR1 DFQATT and CDR2 SNEGSKA (reference sequence). The CDR3 totals 14 residues. Unmatched junction bases numbered 2, after V lost 0 bases and J lost 6 bases. CDR3 DNA: TGCAGTGCTAGAGAGAGACTAGCGGGCAATGAGCAGTTCTTC. Translation: CSARERLAGNEQFF.

This clonotype was seen at least ten times. The chain uses TRBV20-1 and TRBJ2-3, with D possibly TRBD2 on 5 matching bases. This CDR3 contains 14 residues. V was pared by 5 bases and J by 0 bases, with 12 bases between. CDR1 and CDR2 from the germline V gene are DFQATT and SNEGSKA (reference sequence). In DNA form, the CDR3 reads TGCAGTGCTGAGGACTTATCTAGCACAGATACGCAGTATTTT. It yields the protein CSAEDLSSTDTQYF.

With regard to this clonotype: This sequence may be a read error, since a much larger clone differs from it by one base. The chain has TRBV7-2 and TRBJ2-3; no clear D. This CDR3 comprises 14 residues. Per germline, CDR1 SGHTA and CDR2 FQGNSA. The CDR3 nucleotides are TGTGCCAGCAGCTTACTTGGGTCGAGAGATGCGCAGTATTTT. Protein product: CASSLLGSRDAQYF.

Note on this clonotype: A much larger clonotype is one base distant, so this may be a read error. The DNA of the CDR3 is TGTGCCTGGAGTGGGTTCTTGGGGACTAGGGCCAACGTCCTGACTTTC. Its protein product is CAWSGFLGTRANVLTF. The chain joins TRBV30 to TRBJ2-6; TRBD2 aligns across 7 bases. CDR3 length equals 16 residues. Germline loops: CDR1 GTSNPN, CDR2 SVGIG (reference sequence). V dropped 1 base and J dropped 5; count of bases not matched to a gene: 8.

This clonotype was counted many times. V and J are TRBV7-8 and TRBJ2-5; 8 bases are shared with TRBD2. The germline gives CDR1 SGHVS, CDR2 FQNEAQ. This CDR3 is 15 amino acids long. The V gene end was trimmed by 3 bases and the J gene end by 4 bases; junction bases not matched to a gene: 7. CDR3 sequence (DNA): TGTGCCAGCAGCTTCCCCGGGGGGGCCCGAGAGACCCAGTACTTC. Its translation: CASSFPGGARETQYF. Filled out from reference TRBV7-8 and TRBJ2-5, the complete variable domain reads GAGVSQSPRYKVAKRGQDVALRCDPISGHVSLFWYQQALGQGPEFLTYFQNEAQLDKSGLPSDRFFAERPEGSVSTLKIQRTQQEDSAVYLCASSFPGGARETQYFGPGTRLLVL.

This chain links TRBV27 with TRBJ2-5; D remains ambiguous. The CDR3 is 16 amino acids. Germline V lookup: CDR1 MNHEY, CDR2 SMNVEV (reference sequence). V was trimmed by 1 base and J by 1 base, leaving 13 bases between them. The DNA for the CDR3 is TGTGCCAGCAGTTTATGGGGTGGTGGGCCCCAAGAGACCCAGTACTTC. Encoded protein: CASSLWGGGPQETQYF.

The V and J genes are TRBV9 and TRBJ2-4; tentative D call: TRBD1 (6 bases). Trimming shortened V by 0 bases and J by 5 bases, and 12 bases separated the two germline ends. The CDR3 sequence is 15 residues long. The germline CDR1 and CDR2 sequences are SGDLS and YYNGEE. CDR3 in DNA: TGTGCCAGCAGCGTAGGATGGACAGCTGAAAACATTCAGTACTTC. Its translation is CASSVGWTAENIQYF.

This clonotype was detected many times. This sequence joins TRBV2 and TRBJ1-4; D might be TRBD1 (6 bases). Per the germline V gene, CDR1 is SNHLY and CDR2 is FYNNEI. CDR3 size: 14 residues. V lost 0 bases and J lost 6, with 8 bases in between. Here the CDR3 reads CASSEAGADEKLFF. As DNA, the CDR3 is TGTGCCAGCAGTGAAGCGGGGGCGGATGAAAAACTGTTTTTT.

This clonotype was seen ten or more times. The rearrangement links TRBV12-3 or TRBV12-4 to TRBJ1-2; TRBD1 matches 9 bases. This CDR3 has 13 amino acids. After removal of 8 bases from V and 6 bases from J, the junction contained 7 bases not matched to a gene. The CDR3: CASYPTGGDGYTF. CDR3 nucleotide sequence: TGTGCCAGCTACCCGACAGGGGGTGATGGCTACACCTTC.

This clonotype was detected ten times or more. This CDR3 reads CASSKGDNSNQPQHF. The CDR3, as DNA: TGCGCCAGCAGCAAAGGGGACAATAGCAATCAGCCCCAGCATTTT. The V and J genes are TRBV5-1 and TRBJ1-5; D is perhaps TRBD1 (6 bases). The CDR3 has 15 residues. V was shortened by 4 bases and J by 0 bases, with 11 bases between the two germline ends. Germline CDR1 is SGHRS and CDR2 is YFSETQ.

This clonotype was counted many times. J is TRBJ2-3 and V is TRBV12-3 or TRBV12-4, with D possibly called TRBD1 or TRBD2 (5 bases each). This CDR3 comprises 12 residues. V was clipped by 7 bases and J by 4 bases, with 9 bases between them. The CDR3 region is CASTGTSDTQYF. CDR3 nucleotides: TGTGCCAGCACCGGGACCTCAGATACGCAGTATTTT.

This clonotype was observed many times. The CDR3 region has the DNA TGCAGTGCCCGGGGAAGCCGCAATGAAAAACTGTTTTTT. Residues: CSARGSRNEKLFF. The rearrangement uses TRBV20-1 and TRBJ1-4, with D hard to call. The CDR3 runs 13 residues. The germline V gene has CDR1 DFQATT and CDR2 SNEGSKA (reference sequence). Trimming left V 6 bases short and J 5 bases short, with 13 bases between.

This clonotype occurred many times. The CDR3 bases are TGTGCCAGCAGTGAACGGCCAGGACCCATGAACACTGAAGCTTTCTTT. Translated, it gives CASSERPGPMNTEAFF. The V gene is TRBV6-1, the J gene TRBJ1-1; D unresolved. CDR3 size: 16 residues. The V end was cut by 2 bases, the J end by 0 bases, with 13 bases between. Looked up from germline, CDR1 is MNHNS and CDR2 is SASEGT.

A few counts support this clonotype. CDR3 protein: CASWLAGDNEQFF. The DNA for the CDR3 is TGTGCCAGCTGGCTAGCGGGCGACAATGAGCAGTTCTTC. This chain connects TRBV6-2 or TRBV6-3 to TRBJ2-1; 8 nucleotides line up with TRBD2. This CDR3 has 13 amino acids. Germline values: CDR1 MNHEY, CDR2 SVGEGT. Trimming took 8 bases from V and 5 from J; bases not matched to a gene: 5.

This clonotype was detected only a few times. The V gene is TRBV7-2, the J gene TRBJ1-5; no reliable D call. V lost 3 bases to trimming and J lost 5 bases, with 11 bases between them. Germline V gene data show CDR1 as SGHTA and CDR2 as FQGNSA. The CDR3 extends over 14 amino acids. CDR3 loop: CASSFLYVDQPQHF. The CDR3 nucleotides read TGTGCCAGCAGCTTTCTATACGTCGATCAGCCCCAGCATTTT. The complete variable domain, with remaining parts taken from reference TRBV7-2 and TRBJ1-5, reads GAGVSQSPSNKVTEKGKDVELRCDPISGHTALYWYRQSLGQGLEFLIYFQGNSAPDKSGLPSDRFSAERTGGSVSTLTIQRTQQEDSAVYLCASSFLYVDQPQHFGDGTRLSIL.

This clonotype was recorded at least ten times. This chain connects TRBV3-1 to TRBJ2-1, with D perhaps TRBD1 (5 bases). This CDR3 comprises 14 residues. The V and J ends lost 5 bases and 7 bases respectively, with 15 bases between them. The germline V gene has CDR1 LGHDT and CDR2 YNNKEL (reference sequence). The CDR3 here is CASSSRQSENEQFF. CDR3 coding DNA: TGTGCCAGCAGCTCTCGACAGTCGGAGAATGAGCAGTTCTTC.

CDR3 coding DNA: TGTGCCAGCAGTGAGGGGGTGTTCCTCGGACCGAATGAGCAGTTCTTC. Protein: CASSEGVFLGPNEQFF. The chain carries TRBV2 and TRBJ2-1, with D perhaps given as TRBD1 or TRBD2 (5 bases each). Germline CDR1 SNHLY, CDR2 FYNNEI. The CDR3 length is 16 residues. V was trimmed by 3 bases and J by 7 bases, leaving 19 bases between them.

This clonotype was observed many times. The rearrangement uses TRBV18 and TRBJ2-2; weak D call: TRBD2 (5 bases). Per the germline V gene, CDR1 is KGHSH and CDR2 is LQKENI. CDR3 length: 16 amino acids. Deletions cut 1 base from V and 5 bases from J, with 14 bases between. The CDR3, as DNA: TGTGCCAGCTCACCACTAAGCCTAGCCAGGACCGGGGAGCTGTTTTTT. Translation gives CASSPLSLARTGELFF. The full variable domain, with the rest looked up from reference TRBV18 and TRBJ2-2, is NAGVMQNPRHLVRRRGQEARLRCSPMKGHSHVYWYRQLPEEGLKFMVYLQKENIIDESGMPKERFSAEFPKEGPSILRIQQVVRGDSAAYFCASSPLSLARTGELFFGEGSRLTVL.

This clonotype showed up many times. This rearrangement joins TRBV6-1 to TRBJ2-2; 9 bases fit TRBD1. There are 15 residues in the CDR3. V trimming: 7 bases; J trimming: 2 bases; junction bases outside the gene matches: 5. Per germline, CDR1 MNHNS and CDR2 SASEGT. The CDR3 sequence: CASTEGQGNTGELFF. The CDR3 region has the DNA TGTGCCAGCACCGAGGGACAGGGTAACACCGGGGAGCTGTTTTTT.

In its sample, this clonotype was seen many times. V gene TRBV2 combines with J gene TRBJ2-5, with D perhaps TRBD1 (6 bases). Germline CDR1 and CDR2: SNHLY and FYNNEI. The CDR3 extends over 14 amino acids. V was cut by 7 bases and J by 2 bases, with 14 bases left in between. CDR3 sequence reads: CASNSFGQQETQYF. The DNA for the CDR3 is TGTGCCAGCAATTCCTTCGGACAGCAAGAGACCCAGTACTTC.

The chain uses TRBV28 and TRBJ2-3, with 8 bases lining up with TRBD2. The CDR3 runs 17 residues. The germline gives CDR1 MDHEN, CDR2 SYDVKM. Trimming removed 4 bases from V and 6 bases from J; junction bases left unmatched: 15. In nucleotides, the CDR3 is TGTGCCAGCAGTTCAAGAGCTAGCGGGTGGCCCCGTGATACGCAGTATTTT. Translating it yields CASSSRASGWPRDTQYF.

On this clonotype itself: A much larger clone differs by one base, so this may be a read error. The rearrangement joins TRBV9 to TRBJ2-5; D is tentatively TRBD1 or TRBD2 (5 bases each). This CDR3 region has 17 residues. CDR1 SGDLS and CDR2 YYNGEE come from the germline V gene. As DNA, the CDR3 is TGTGCCAGCAGCCCTCACCTTAGTCGGGGCCGCCAAGAGACCCAGCACTTC. It yields the protein CASSPHLSRGRQETQHF.

This clonotype was counted at least ten times. The V and J genes are TRBV20-1 and TRBJ2-1, with 9 bases aligning to TRBD2. This CDR3 has 19 amino acids. CDR1 DFQATT and CDR2 SNEGSKA come from the germline V gene (reference sequence). Trimming removed 1 base from V and 0 bases from J; junction bases left unmatched: 13. CDR3 nucleotides: TGCAGTGCTAGAGGAGGCGGCGGCGGGGGGGTCAGCTCCTACAATGAGCAGTTCTTC. Protein: CSARGGGGGGVSSYNEQFF.

This clonotype was detected many times. The chain carries TRBV12-3 or TRBV12-4 and TRBJ2-2; TRBD2 is a possible D gene (6 bases). The CDR3 runs to 15 residues. The germline V and J ends were trimmed by 4 bases and 5 bases, with 14 bases remaining between them. DNA of the CDR3: TGTGCCAGCAGTTGGGGGACTTTCGGGACCGGGGAGCTGTTTTTT. Translating gives CASSWGTFGTGELFF.

This clonotype came up a few times. One base away lies a much larger clone, so this may be a sequencing read error. The CDR3 sequence: CASSRNDRGSDQPQHF. The CDR3 nucleotides are TGTGCCAGCAGTAGAAACGACAGGGGTAGCGATCAGCCCCAGCATTTT. The chain uses TRBV6-1 and TRBJ1-5; 8 bases are a match to TRBD1. Looked up from germline, CDR1 is MNHNS and CDR2 is SASEGT. The length of the CDR3 is 16 residues.

The V call is TRBV5-1, the J call TRBJ1-5; D is perhaps TRBD1 (6 bases). The CDR3 runs 16 residues. V lost 0 bases and J lost 4, with 14 bases in between. Germline loops: CDR1 SGHRS, CDR2 YFSETQ. The CDR3 bases are TGCGCCAGCAGCTTGGGGGACACCGAGGGGAATCAGCCCCAGCATTTT. Its translation is CASSLGDTEGNQPQHF.